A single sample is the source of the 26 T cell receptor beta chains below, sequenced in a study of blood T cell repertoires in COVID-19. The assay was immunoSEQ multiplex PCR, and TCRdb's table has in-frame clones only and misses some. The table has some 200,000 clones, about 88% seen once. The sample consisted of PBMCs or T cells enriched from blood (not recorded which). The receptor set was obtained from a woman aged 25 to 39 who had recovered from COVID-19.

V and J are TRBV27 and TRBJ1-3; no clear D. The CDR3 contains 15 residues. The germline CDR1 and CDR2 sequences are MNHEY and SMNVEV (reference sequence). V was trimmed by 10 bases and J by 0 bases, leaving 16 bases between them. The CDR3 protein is CATARSAFSGNTIYF. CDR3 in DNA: TGTGCCACCGCGCGGTCGGCCTTCTCTGGAAACACCATATATTTT.

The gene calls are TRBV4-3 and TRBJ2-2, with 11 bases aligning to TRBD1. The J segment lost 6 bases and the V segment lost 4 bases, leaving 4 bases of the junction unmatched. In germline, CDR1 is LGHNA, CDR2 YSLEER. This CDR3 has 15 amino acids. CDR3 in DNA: TGCGCCAGCAGCCTCGGGACAGGGGGTCCCGGGGAGCTGTTTTTT. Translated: CASSLGTGGPGELFF.

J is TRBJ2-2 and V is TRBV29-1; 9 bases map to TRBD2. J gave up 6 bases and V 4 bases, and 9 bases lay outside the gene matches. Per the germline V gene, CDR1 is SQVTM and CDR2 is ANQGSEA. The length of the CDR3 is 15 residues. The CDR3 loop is CSVVGLAGVAGELFF. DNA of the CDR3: TGCAGCGTTGTGGGATTAGCGGGGGTTGCCGGGGAGCTGTTTTTT.

The CDR3 here is CASSPGTGYGYTF. CDR3 DNA: TGTGCCAGCAGTCCCGGGACAGGTTATGGCTACACCTTC. The chain recombines TRBV12-3 or TRBV12-4 with TRBJ1-2, with 8 bases that match TRBD1. CDR3 length equals 13 residues. Germline trimming cut 5 bases from V and 5 bases from J; bases unmatched to any gene: 4.

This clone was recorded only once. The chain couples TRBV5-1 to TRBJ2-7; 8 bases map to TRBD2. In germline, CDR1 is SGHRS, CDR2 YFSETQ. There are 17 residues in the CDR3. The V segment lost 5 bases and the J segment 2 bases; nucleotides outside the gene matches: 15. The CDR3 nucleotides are TGCGCCAGCAGGCCTCGCGGCGGGGGGCCCCCAACCTACGAGCAGTACTTC. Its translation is CASRPRGGGPPTYEQYF.

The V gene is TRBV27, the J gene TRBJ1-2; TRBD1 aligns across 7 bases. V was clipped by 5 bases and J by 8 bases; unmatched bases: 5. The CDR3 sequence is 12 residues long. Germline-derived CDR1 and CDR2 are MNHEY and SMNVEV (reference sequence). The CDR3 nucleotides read TGTGCCAGCAGTCCAGGGGGTTGGGGCTACACCTTC. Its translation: CASSPGGWGYTF.

The CDR3 here is CASSSPASGTVNEKLFF. CDR3 sequence (DNA): TGTGCCAGCAGCTCACCAGCCTCCGGGACAGTTAATGAAAAACTGTTTTTT. The rearrangement joins TRBV7-2 to TRBJ1-4, with TRBD1 matching 7 bases. Germline trimming cut 4 bases from V and 4 bases from J; bases unmatched to any gene: 12. There are 17 residues in the CDR3. CDR1 and CDR2 from the germline V gene are SGHTA and FQGNSA.

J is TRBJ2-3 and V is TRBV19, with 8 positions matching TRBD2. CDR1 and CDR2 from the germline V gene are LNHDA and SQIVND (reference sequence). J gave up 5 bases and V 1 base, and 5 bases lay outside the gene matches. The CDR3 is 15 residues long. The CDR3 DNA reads TGTGCCAGTAGTATAGGACTAGCGCAGATAGATACGCAGTATTTT. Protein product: CASSIGLAQIDTQYF.

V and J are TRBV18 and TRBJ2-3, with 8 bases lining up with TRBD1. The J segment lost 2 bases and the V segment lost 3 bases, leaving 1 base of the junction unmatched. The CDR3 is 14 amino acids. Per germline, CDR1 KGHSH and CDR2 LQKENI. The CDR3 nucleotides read TGTGCCAGCTCACCGGGACAGGCCACAGATACGCAGTATTTT. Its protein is CASSPGQATDTQYF. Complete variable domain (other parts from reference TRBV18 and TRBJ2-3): NAGVMQNPRHLVRRRGQEARLRCSPMKGHSHVYWYRQLPEEGLKFMVYLQKENIIDESGMPKERFSAEFPKEGPSILRIQQVVRGDSAAYFCASSPGQATDTQYFGPGTRLTVL.

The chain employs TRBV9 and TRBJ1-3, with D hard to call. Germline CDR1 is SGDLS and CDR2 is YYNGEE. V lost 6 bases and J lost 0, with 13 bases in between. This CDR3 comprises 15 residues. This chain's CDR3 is CASTSTEGSGNTIYF. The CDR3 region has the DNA TGTGCCAGCACATCCACTGAGGGCTCTGGAAACACCATATATTTT. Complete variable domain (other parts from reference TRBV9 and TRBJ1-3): DSGVTQTPKHLITATGQRVTLRCSPRSGDLSVYWYQQSLDQGLQFLIQYYNGEERAKGNILERFSAQQFPDLHSELNLSSLELGDSALYFCASTSTEGSGNTIYFGEGSWLTVV.

CDR3 loop: CASSVFGQGAGDTQYF. For the CDR3, the DNA is TGTGCCAGCAGCGTATTCGGGCAGGGGGCAGGAGATACGCAGTATTTT. The chain has TRBV9 and TRBJ2-3, with 8 bases matching TRBD1. CDR3 size: 16 residues. The germline gives CDR1 SGDLS, CDR2 YYNGEE. V gave up 1 base and J gave up 5 bases; unmatched junction bases: 9.

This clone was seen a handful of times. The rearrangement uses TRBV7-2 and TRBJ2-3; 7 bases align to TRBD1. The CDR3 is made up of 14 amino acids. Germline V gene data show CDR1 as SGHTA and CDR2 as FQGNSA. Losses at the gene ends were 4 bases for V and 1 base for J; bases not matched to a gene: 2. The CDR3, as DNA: TGTGCCAGCAGCTCGGGACAGCGCACAGATACGCAGTATTTT. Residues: CASSSGQRTDTQYF.

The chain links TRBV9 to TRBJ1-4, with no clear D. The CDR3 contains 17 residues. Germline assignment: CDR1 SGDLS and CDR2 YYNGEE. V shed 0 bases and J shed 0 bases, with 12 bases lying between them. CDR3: CASSVGGGAATNEKLFF. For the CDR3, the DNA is TGTGCCAGCAGCGTAGGAGGAGGAGCTGCAACTAATGAAAAACTGTTTTTT.

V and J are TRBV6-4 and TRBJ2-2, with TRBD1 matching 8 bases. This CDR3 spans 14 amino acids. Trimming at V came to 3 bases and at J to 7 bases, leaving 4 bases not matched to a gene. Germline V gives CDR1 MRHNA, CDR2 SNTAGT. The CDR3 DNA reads TGTGCCAGCAGTGATGGACAGGGTGGCGGGGAGCTGTTTTTT. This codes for CASSDGQGGGELFF.

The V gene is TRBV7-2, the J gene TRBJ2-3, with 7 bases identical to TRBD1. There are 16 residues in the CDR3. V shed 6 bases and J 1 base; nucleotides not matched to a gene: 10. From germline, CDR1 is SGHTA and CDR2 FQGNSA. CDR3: CASRKSGTDRTDTQYF. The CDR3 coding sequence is TGTGCCAGCAGGAAATCCGGGACAGACCGCACAGATACGCAGTATTTT.

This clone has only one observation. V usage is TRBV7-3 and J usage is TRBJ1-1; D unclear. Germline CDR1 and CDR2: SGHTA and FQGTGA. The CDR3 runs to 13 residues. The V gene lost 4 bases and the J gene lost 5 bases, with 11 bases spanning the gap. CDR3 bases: TGTGCCAGCAGCTCCTTGGCGGGGACTGAAGCTTTCTTT. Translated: CASSSLAGTEAFF.

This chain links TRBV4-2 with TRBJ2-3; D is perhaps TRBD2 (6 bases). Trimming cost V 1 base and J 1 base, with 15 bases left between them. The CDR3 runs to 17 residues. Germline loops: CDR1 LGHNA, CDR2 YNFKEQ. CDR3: CASSQVGGALGTDTQYF. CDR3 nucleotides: TGTGCCAGCAGCCAAGTCGGGGGAGCTCTCGGCACAGATACGCAGTATTTT.

The CDR3: CASSPAGTGGNGYTF. Here the CDR3 DNA reads TGTGCCAGCTCTCCCGCCGGGACAGGGGGTAATGGCTACACCTTC. The chain joins TRBV18 to TRBJ1-2; 11 nucleotides align to TRBD1. The CDR3 has 15 residues. CDR1 and CDR2 from the germline V gene are KGHSH and LQKENI. V lost 6 bases, J lost 6 bases, and 9 bases stayed unmatched.

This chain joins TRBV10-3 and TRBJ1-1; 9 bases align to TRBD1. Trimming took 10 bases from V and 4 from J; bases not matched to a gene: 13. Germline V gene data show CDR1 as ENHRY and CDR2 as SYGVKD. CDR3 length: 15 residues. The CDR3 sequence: CATEGTGLVSTEAFF. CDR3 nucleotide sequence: TGTGCCACCGAGGGGACAGGGCTTGTGAGCACTGAAGCTTTCTTT.

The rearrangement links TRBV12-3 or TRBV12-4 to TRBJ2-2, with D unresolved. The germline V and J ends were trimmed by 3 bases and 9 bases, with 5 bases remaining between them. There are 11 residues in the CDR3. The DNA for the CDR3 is TGTGCCAGCAGTTTTATCCGGGAGCTGTTTTTT. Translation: CASSFIRELFF.

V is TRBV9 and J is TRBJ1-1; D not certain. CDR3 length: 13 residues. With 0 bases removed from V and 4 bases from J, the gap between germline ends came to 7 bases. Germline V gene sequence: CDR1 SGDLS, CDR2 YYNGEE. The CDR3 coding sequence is TGTGCCAGCAGCGTAGCGGGAAGCACTGAAGCTTTCTTT. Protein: CASSVAGSTEAFF.

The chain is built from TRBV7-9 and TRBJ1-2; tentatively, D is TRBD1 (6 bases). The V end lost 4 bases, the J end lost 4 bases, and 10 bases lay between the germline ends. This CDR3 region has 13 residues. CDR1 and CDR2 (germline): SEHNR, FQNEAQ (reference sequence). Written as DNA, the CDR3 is TGTGCCAGCAGCTCGACAGGATTCTATGGCTACACCTTC. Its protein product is CASSSTGFYGYTF. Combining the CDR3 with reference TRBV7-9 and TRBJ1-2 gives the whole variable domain DTGVSQNPRHKITKRGQNVTFRCDPISEHNRLYWYRQTLGQGPEFLTYFQNEAQLEKSRLLSDRFSAERPKGSFSTLEIQRTEQGDSAMYLCASSSTGFYGYTFGSGTRLTVV.

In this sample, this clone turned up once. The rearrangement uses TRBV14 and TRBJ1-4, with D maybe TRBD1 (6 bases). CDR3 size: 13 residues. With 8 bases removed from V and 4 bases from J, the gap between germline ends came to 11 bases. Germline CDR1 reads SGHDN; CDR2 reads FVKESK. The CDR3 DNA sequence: TGTGCCAGCGGGAACAGGGTTAATGAAAAACTGTTTTTT. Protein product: CASGNRVNEKLFF.

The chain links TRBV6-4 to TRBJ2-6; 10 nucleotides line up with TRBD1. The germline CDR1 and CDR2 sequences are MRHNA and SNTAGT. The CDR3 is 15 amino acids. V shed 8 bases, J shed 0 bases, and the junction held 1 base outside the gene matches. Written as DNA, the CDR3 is TGTGCCAGCGGGACAGGGGCCTCTGGGGCCAACGTCCTGACTTTC. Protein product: CASGTGASGANVLTF.

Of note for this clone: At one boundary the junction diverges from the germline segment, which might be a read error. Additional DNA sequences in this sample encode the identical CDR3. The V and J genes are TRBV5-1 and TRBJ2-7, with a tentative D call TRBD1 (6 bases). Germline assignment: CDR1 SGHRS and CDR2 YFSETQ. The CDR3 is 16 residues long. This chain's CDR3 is CASSLGSPGASYEQYF. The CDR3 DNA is TGCGCCAGCAGCTTGGGATCGCCAGGGGCCTCCTACGAGCAGTATTTC.

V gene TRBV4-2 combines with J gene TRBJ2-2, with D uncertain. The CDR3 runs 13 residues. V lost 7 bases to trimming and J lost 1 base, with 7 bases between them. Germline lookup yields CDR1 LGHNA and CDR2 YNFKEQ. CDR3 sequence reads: CASTELNTGELFF. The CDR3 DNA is TGTGCCAGCACCGAACTGAACACCGGGGAGCTGTTTTTT.